One sample yielded the 23 T cell receptor beta chains listed below, sequenced in a study of blood T cell repertoires in COVID-19. Sequenced by immunoSEQ multiplex PCR; TCRdb stores in-frame clones only, minus some. Among around 480,000 clones, about nine tenths were seen once, and the ten largest hold approximately 0.7%. The sequenced sample was PBMCs or T cells enriched from blood (not recorded which). The receptors stem from a woman aged 18-29 years who had recovered from COVID-19.

This chain's CDR3 is CSVFRQGGDEKLFF. CDR3 bases: TGCAGCGTTTTCAGACAGGGGGGGGATGAAAAACTGTTTTTT. The rearrangement links TRBV29-1 to TRBJ1-4; 9 bases match TRBD1. This CDR3 comprises 14 residues. The germline gives CDR1 SQVTM, CDR2 ANQGSEA. Germline trimming cut 5 bases from V and 6 bases from J; bases unmatched to any gene: 7.

The rearrangement links TRBV5-1 to TRBJ1-1; a possible D gene is TRBD1 (6 bases). V was trimmed by 4 bases and J by 1 base, leaving 11 bases between them. CDR1 SGHRS and CDR2 YFSETQ come from the germline V gene. This CDR3 contains 14 residues. The CDR3 coding sequence is TGCGCCAGCAGCCCAGAACAGGGGAACACTGAAGCTTTCTTT. Its translation: CASSPEQGNTEAFF.

The rearrangement links TRBV3-1 (or the pseudogene TRBV3-2) to TRBJ2-1, with 9 positions matching TRBD2. The trim removed 3 bases at V and 6 bases at J, leaving 3 bases unmatched. Germline loops: CDR1 LGHDT, CDR2 YNNKEL (reference sequence). CDR3 length equals 14 residues. CDR3 amino acids: CASSQRGGLNEQFF. In DNA, the CDR3 is TGTGCCAGCAGCCAGCGGGGGGGCCTCAATGAGCAGTTCTTC.

V is TRBV24-1 and J is TRBJ1-1; TRBD1 aligns across 7 bases. V was pared by 2 bases and J by 8 bases, with 10 bases of the junction left unmatched. The V gene's germline CDR1 is KGHDR and CDR2 SFDVKD. The CDR3 is 15 amino acids. CDR3 sequence reads: CATSDSRSGDSEAFF. The CDR3 DNA reads as TGTGCCACCAGTGATTCGCGATCGGGGGACAGCGAAGCTTTCTTT.

The gene calls are TRBV12-5 and TRBJ2-5, with D possibly TRBD2 on 5 matching bases. Deletions cut 8 bases from V and 5 bases from J, with 15 bases between. Germline assignment: CDR1 LGHNT and CDR2 FRNRAP. There are 13 residues in the CDR3. CDR3 in amino acids: CASRARVGETQYF. CDR3 bases: TGTGCTAGTAGGGCGAGGGTGGGGGAGACCCAGTACTTC.

This clone appeared once. The chain uses TRBV2 and TRBJ2-3; 9 bases match TRBD2. The germline CDR1 and CDR2 sequences are SNHLY and FYNNEI. The length of the CDR3 is 14 residues. V was clipped by 8 bases and J by 6 bases; unmatched bases: 9. As DNA, the CDR3 is TGTGCCAGCGGACGCGGGGGGGGCCCGGATACGCAGTATTTT. This gives the protein CASGRGGGPDTQYF.

This clone appeared once. The CDR3 protein is CASSLSGPRYGYTF. CDR3 nucleotides: TGTGCCAGCAGTTTATCGGGTCCCCGCTATGGCTACACCTTC. The chain has TRBV28 and TRBJ1-2, with D unclear. The germline V gene has CDR1 MDHEN and CDR2 SYDVKM. The CDR3 extends over 14 amino acids. Deletions cut 1 base from V and 4 bases from J, with 10 bases between.

The chain uses TRBV4-1 and TRBJ2-3; 7 bases fit TRBD1. The J segment lost 3 bases and the V segment lost 4 bases, leaving 16 bases of the junction unmatched. This CDR3 spans 18 amino acids. Per germline, CDR1 MGHRA and CDR2 YSYEKL. CDR3 region: CASSLKRVSGTDTDTQYF. The CDR3 bases are TGCGCCAGCAGCCTTAAAAGGGTTTCCGGGACAGATACAGATACGCAGTATTTT.

This clone was seen a few times. The V and J genes are TRBV9 and TRBJ1-1, with 9 bases identical to TRBD1. Unmatched junction bases numbered 14, after V lost 3 bases and J lost 11 bases. Germline-derived CDR1 and CDR2 are SGDLS and YYNGEE. This CDR3 comprises 15 residues. The CDR3 loop is CASSAQTGGAKGAFF. Written as DNA, the CDR3 is TGTGCCAGCAGCGCCCAGACAGGGGGGGCTAAGGGGGCTTTCTTT.

This clone turned up a few times. J is TRBJ2-7 and V is TRBV2, with D possibly matching TRBD1 (5 bases). Germline loops: CDR1 SNHLY, CDR2 FYNNEI. This CDR3 comprises 13 residues. The V end lost 3 bases, the J end lost 6 bases, and 12 bases lay between the germline ends. In DNA, the CDR3 is TGTGCCAGCAGTGACAGGGTCAGTTTCGAGCAGTACTTC. Its protein product is CASSDRVSFEQYF.

The chain recombines TRBV18 with TRBJ2-7; TRBD1 matches 7 bases. J lost 6 bases, V lost 6 bases, and 11 bases had no gene match. This CDR3 is 14 amino acids long. Per germline, CDR1 KGHSH and CDR2 LQKENI. CDR3 protein: CASSNTGVSVEQYF. The CDR3 DNA reads TGTGCCAGCTCTAATACAGGGGTCAGCGTCGAGCAGTACTTC. The variable domain in full, completed from reference TRBV18 and TRBJ2-7, reads NAGVMQNPRHLVRRRGQEARLRCSPMKGHSHVYWYRQLPEEGLKFMVYLQKENIIDESGMPKERFSAEFPKEGPSILRIQQVVRGDSAAYFCASSNTGVSVEQYFGPGTRLTVT.

This chain links TRBV6-1 with TRBJ1-1; no firm D call. The CDR3 length is 14 residues. Germline V gene sequence: CDR1 MNHNS, CDR2 SASEGT. V was shortened by 2 bases and J by 1 base, with 8 bases between the two germline ends. This chain's CDR3 is CASSELYGNTEAFF. The DNA of the CDR3 is TGTGCCAGCAGTGAATTGTACGGGAACACTGAAGCTTTCTTT.

The rearrangement links TRBV18 to TRBJ1-1; 7 nucleotides match TRBD1. The CDR3 runs to 12 residues. Looked up from germline, CDR1 is KGHSH and CDR2 is LQKENI. The J segment lost 7 bases and the V segment lost 2 bases, leaving 1 base of the junction unmatched. CDR3 region: CASSPRTGEAFF. DNA for the CDR3: TGTGCCAGCTCACCAAGGACAGGTGAAGCTTTCTTT.

The gene calls are TRBV6-5 and TRBJ1-6; TRBD1 might be the D (6 bases). Germline assignment: CDR1 MNHEY and CDR2 SVGAGI. Between the trimmed V and J ends, which lost 2 bases and 3 bases, there was a span of 11 bases. There are 16 residues in the CDR3. The DNA of the CDR3 is TGTGCCAGCAGTTACCTGACAGGCCTCTATAATTCACCCCTCCACTTT. It specifies CASSYLTGLYNSPLHF.

CDR3: CASSPTLTGFNEKLFF. In DNA form, the CDR3 reads TGCGCCAGCAGCCCCACCTTGACAGGGTTTAATGAAAAACTGTTTTTT. This sequence joins TRBV5-1 and TRBJ1-4; TRBD1 matches 7 bases. The CDR3 has 16 residues. Trimming cost V 4 bases and J 4 bases; bases outside gene matches: 10. Germline loops: CDR1 SGHRS, CDR2 YFSETQ.

V is TRBV7-9 and J is TRBJ1-3; a weak D match, TRBD1 (5 bases). V lost 1 base and J 3 bases, leaving 16 bases between the germline ends. The germline gives CDR1 SEHNR, CDR2 FQNEAQ (reference sequence). This CDR3 has 17 residues. This CDR3 reads CASSLDGGTPGGNTIYF. The CDR3 DNA sequence: TGTGCCAGCAGCTTAGATGGAGGGACGCCTGGTGGAAACACCATATATTTT.

The V and J genes are TRBV3-1 (or the pseudogene TRBV3-2) and TRBJ1-3; no clear D. The V gene lost 6 bases and the J gene lost 3 bases, with 18 bases spanning the gap. Germline CDR1 is LGHDT and CDR2 is YNNKEL (reference sequence). The CDR3 consists of 16 residues. This CDR3 is CASSQRGTTGGNTIYF. The CDR3 DNA sequence: TGTGCCAGCAGTCAAAGAGGTACGACGGGTGGAAACACCATATATTTT.

The V and J genes are TRBV6-1 and TRBJ2-2, with 9 positions matching TRBD1. The V segment lost 7 bases and the J segment 2 bases; nucleotides outside the gene matches: 5. The germline V gene has CDR1 MNHNS and CDR2 SASEGT. CDR3 length equals 15 residues. The CDR3 nucleotides are TGTGCCAGCAATCCGGGACAGGGTAACACCGGGGAGCTGTTTTTT. This codes for CASNPGQGNTGELFF.

This chain links TRBV19 with TRBJ1-5; TRBD1 might be the D (5 bases). The CDR3 covers 14 residues. Germline V lookup: CDR1 LNHDA, CDR2 SQIVND (reference sequence). The V and J ends lost 4 bases and 6 bases respectively, with 13 bases between them. This CDR3 is CASSKWTGGQPQHF. In nucleotides, the CDR3 is TGTGCCAGTAGTAAGTGGACGGGGGGTCAGCCCCAGCATTTT.

The chain employs TRBV2 and TRBJ2-7, with 7 bases matching TRBD1. The CDR3 covers 12 residues. The V gene end was trimmed by 8 bases and the J gene end by 2 bases; junction bases not matched to a gene: 3. CDR1 is SNHLY and CDR2 is FYNNEI in the germline V gene. The CDR3 sequence: CASAGQAYEQYF. In DNA form, the CDR3 reads TGTGCCAGCGCCGGACAGGCCTACGAGCAGTACTTC.

This clone was seen only once. The chain links TRBV2 to TRBJ1-2; 7 nucleotides line up with TRBD1. After removal of 1 base from V and 4 bases from J, the junction contained 3 bases not matched to a gene. The germline V gene has CDR1 SNHLY and CDR2 FYNNEI. The CDR3 is made up of 14 amino acids. The chain's CDR3 is CASSEEGAGYGYTF. The CDR3 nucleotides read TGTGCCAGCAGTGAAGAGGGGGCGGGCTATGGCTACACCTTC. Together with reference TRBV2 and TRBJ1-2, the CDR3 gives the full variable domain: EPEVTQTPSHQVTQMGQEVILRCVPISNHLYFYWYRQILGQKVEFLVSFYNNEISEKSEIFDDQFSVERPDGSNFTLKIRSTKLEDSAMYFCASSEEGAGYGYTFGSGTRLTVV.

This clone was counted a few times. V gene TRBV3-1 (or the pseudogene TRBV3-2) combines with J gene TRBJ2-7; 10 positions agree with TRBD2. This CDR3 is built from 15 residues. Germline V gene sequence: CDR1 LGHDT, CDR2 YNNKEL (reference sequence). J gave up 5 bases and V 1 base, and 5 bases lay outside the gene matches. The CDR3 DNA follows: TGTGCCAGCAGCCAAGGTCTAGCGGGGGTAAACGAGCAGTACTTC. Its protein is CASSQGLAGVNEQYF.

The CDR3 here is CSATGGETQYF. CDR3 nucleotide sequence: TGCAGTGCTACAGGGGGGGAGACCCAGTACTTC. V usage is TRBV20-1 and J usage is TRBJ2-5, with D tentatively TRBD1 (7 bases). Trimming took off 4 bases at V and 5 bases at J, with 8 bases between the two ends. The CDR3 is made up of 11 amino acids. Germline assignment: CDR1 DFQATT and CDR2 SNEGSKA (reference sequence).